A single sample gave rise to the 9 T cell receptor beta chains below, sequenced in a study of blood T cell repertoires in COVID-19. The data were produced by immunoSEQ multiplex PCR, yet TCRdb's version contains in-frame clones alone and is incomplete. The table lists 150,000 or so clones, roughly 85% of them singletons. The sequenced material came from peripheral blood. The receptors derive from a human donor with acute or convalescent COVID-19. The donor label of this sample is uncertain.

The chain joins TRBV4-3 to TRBJ2-2; D is possibly TRBD2 (7 bases). Trimming pared 1 base from V and 6 bases from J, leaving 12 bases between. The germline CDR1 and CDR2 sequences are LGHNA and YSLEER. The CDR3 runs 15 residues. DNA of the CDR3: TGCGCCAGCAGCCAAGTCAGGGGAGGGGCCGGGGAGCTGTTTTTT. This translates into CASSQVRGGAGELFF.

This clone was detected once. The chain uses TRBV5-1 and TRBJ1-2, with 7 bases identical to TRBD1. CDR1 SGHRS and CDR2 YFSETQ come from the germline V gene. Trimming cost V 1 base and J 8 bases; bases outside gene matches: 2. The CDR3 contains 12 residues. CDR3 amino acids: CASSLYRGGYTF. In DNA, the CDR3 is TGCGCCAGCAGCTTGTACAGGGGAGGCTACACCTTC.

This clone turned up a few times. The V gene is TRBV19, the J gene TRBJ1-6; D may be TRBD1 (6 bases). CDR3 size: 17 residues. Trimming pared 3 bases from V and 5 bases from J, leaving 17 bases between. The germline V gene encodes CDR1 LNHDA and CDR2 SQIVND (reference sequence). The CDR3 sequence is CASSILQGGGNNSPLHF. For the CDR3, the DNA is TGTGCCAGTAGTATTTTGCAGGGAGGGGGTAATAATTCACCCCTCCACTTT.

This clone was seen a few times. The CDR3 here is CASSLDISMSQPQHF. In DNA form, the CDR3 reads TGTGCCAGCAGCTTAGATATTTCTATGAGTCAGCCCCAGCATTTT. The chain combines TRBV11-3 with TRBJ1-5; D call uncertain. CDR1 is SGHNT, CDR2 YENEEA, per germline. V was shortened by 0 bases and J by 6 bases, with 12 bases between the two germline ends. The CDR3 is 15 amino acids.

CDR3 amino acids: CASSRGNTIYF. The CDR3, as DNA: TGTGCCAGCAGCCGGGGAAACACCATATATTTT. V gene TRBV2 combines with J gene TRBJ1-3; D is undetermined. V gave up 6 bases and J gave up 4 bases, with 4 bases separating them. Germline-derived CDR1 and CDR2 are SNHLY and FYNNEI. This CDR3 has 11 amino acids.

The chain carries TRBV18 and TRBJ1-2; 7 bases agree with TRBD1. Trimming removed 2 bases from V and 4 bases from J; junction bases left unmatched: 4. CDR3 length equals 14 residues. Germline V lookup: CDR1 KGHSH, CDR2 LQKENI. Here the CDR3 DNA reads TGTGCCAGCTCACCAGCGGGACAGTCCTATGGCTACACCTTC. Translation gives CASSPAGQSYGYTF.

The chain links TRBV7-3 to TRBJ2-3, with D maybe TRBD2 (6 bases). V lost 3 bases and J lost 0, with 16 bases in between. Germline CDR1 SGHTA, CDR2 FQGTGA. This CDR3 comprises 17 residues. The CDR3 here is CASSLAAAGSSTDTQYF. CDR3 nucleotide sequence: TGTGCCAGCAGCTTGGCCGCTGCGGGGTCTAGCACAGATACGCAGTATTTT.

This chain links TRBV18 with TRBJ1-1; 9 positions match TRBD1. V lost 1 base and J lost 1; bases outside the gene matches: 13. The CDR3 extends over 19 amino acids. CDR1 KGHSH and CDR2 LQKENI come from the germline V gene. CDR3 sequence (DNA): TGTGCCAGCTCACCACGGGGCCTTACCGGGACAGGGCGGAACACTGAAGCTTTCTTT. It yields the protein CASSPRGLTGTGRNTEAFF.

The V and J genes are TRBV7-9 and TRBJ1-2; the D is unclear. The CDR3 covers 15 residues. V shed 3 bases and J shed 2 bases, with 13 bases lying between them. Per germline, CDR1 SEHNR and CDR2 FQNEAQ (reference sequence). CDR3 nucleotides: TGTGCCAGCAGCTTGGGCATAGACCCAAACTATGGCTACACCTTC. It translates to CASSLGIDPNYGYTF.